Detailed here is one TCR beta chain. Time point meaning: healthy volunteer bleed at 2 weeks. Unfractionated whole blood yielded the extracted total RNA. Germline values: CDR1 SQVTM, CDR2 ANQGSEA. Trimming cost V 7 bases and J 7 bases; bases outside gene matches: 6. The CDR3 runs to 11 residues. This sample is part of a study of human T cells and chemical hapten exposure. TCRdb passed the RACE reads through MiXCR, listing each CDR3 protein once. The repertoire holds roughly 120,000 distinct CDR3 sequences, with roughly 9% as singletons. The source of this sequence is a male donor in good health. Some clones in this sample may be carry-over from other donors' samples. The sample taken for sequencing was whole blood. This sequence joins TRBV29-1 and TRBJ2-7; the match to TRBD2 covers 8 bases. This chain's CDR3 is CSAGGSGEQYF. CDR3 nucleotide sequence: TGCAGCGCGGGGGGGTCGGGGGAGCAGTACTTC.